Presented here are 3 T cell receptor beta chains from one specimen sequenced in a study of T-cell memory formation after mild COVID-19. Using its own MiXCR run on the 5' RACE reads, TCRdb lists one record per CDR3 protein. The sample has about 340,000 distinct CDR3 sequences, more than 15% seen once. Sequencing input: PBMCs or a T cell subset sorted from them (not recorded which). These receptor sequences come from a man younger than 35 who had mild COVID-19 (a few samples of this study predate the infection). Cell type and time point are not known.

The table lists this clonotype with a few counts. This chain joins TRBV7-3 and TRBJ1-1; D is ambiguous. Germline lookup yields CDR1 SGHTA and CDR2 FQGTGA. V lost 5 bases and J 8 bases, leaving 15 bases between the germline ends. The CDR3 is made up of 13 amino acids. The CDR3 coding sequence is TGTGCCAGCAGCCACCTGGGGAAGCCCGAAGCTTTCTTT. Its translation: CASSHLGKPEAFF.

This clonotype was found a few times. The chain combines TRBV11-2 with TRBJ1-6; D gene unclear. V was pared by 5 bases and J by 9 bases, with 23 bases between. This CDR3 region has 17 residues. Germline assignment: CDR1 SGHAT and CDR2 FQNNGV. The CDR3 nucleotides read TGTGCCAGCAGCGCAGCACAGTTGTCCCTCTTGGTTTCACCCCTCCACTTT. As protein: CASSAAQLSLLVSPLHF.

This clonotype was counted only a few times. The chain is built from TRBV7-2 and TRBJ1-1; D might be TRBD1 (6 bases). V lost 6 bases, J lost 4 bases, and 12 bases lay in between. The CDR3 consists of 13 residues. The germline V gene has CDR1 SGHTA and CDR2 FQGNSA. The CDR3 reads CASRRQEGTEAFF. DNA for the CDR3: TGTGCCAGCAGGAGACAGGAAGGCACTGAAGCTTTCTTT.